Sequencing of this T cell receptor beta chain was carried out in a study of blood T cell repertoires in COVID-19. For the study at large: The United States, Italy and Spain were the sources of the acute and convalescent COVID-19 samples.

Sequencing used immunoSEQ multiplex PCR; TCRdb keeps in-frame clones, though not all of them. The data show roughly 150,000 clones, around 90% seen once. The participants were between about 18 and 90 years old and came from 24 US areas. Participants reported their clinical history, and cohort assignment relied on those reports. The length of the CDR3 is 17 residues. Trimming stripped 4 bases from V and 0 bases from J, with 16 bases between. Looked up from germline, CDR1 is MNHEY and CDR2 is SVGEGT. This chain links TRBV6-2 or TRBV6-3 with TRBJ2-4; unclear D gene. This TCR came from a woman in her forties who had been exposed to COVID-19. The sample consisted of PBMCs or T cells enriched from blood (not recorded which). The CDR3 DNA follows: TGTGCCAGCAGTTCTTCCTTAACTTTGTTAGCCAAAAACATTCAGTACTTC. Residues: CASSSSLTLLAKNIQYF.